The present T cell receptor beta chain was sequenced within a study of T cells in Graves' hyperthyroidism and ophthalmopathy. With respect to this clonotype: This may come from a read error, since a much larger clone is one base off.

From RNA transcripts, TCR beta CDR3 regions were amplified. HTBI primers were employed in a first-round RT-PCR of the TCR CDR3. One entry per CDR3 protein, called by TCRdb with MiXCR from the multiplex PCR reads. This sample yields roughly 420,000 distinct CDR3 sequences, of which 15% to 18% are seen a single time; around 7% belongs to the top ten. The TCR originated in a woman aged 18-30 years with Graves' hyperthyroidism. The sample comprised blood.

DNA for the CDR3: TGTGCCAGCAGTCTCGGGACTAGCGGGGCCCCCTACAATGAGCAGTTCTTC. Its translation: CASSLGTSGAPYNEQFF. The chain is built from TRBV6-1 and TRBJ2-1; 13 bases are a match to TRBD2. Trimming took 5 bases from V and 2 from J; bases not matched to a gene: 6. The CDR3 has 17 residues. Germline lookup yields CDR1 MNHNS and CDR2 SASEGT.